This TCR beta chain stems from a study of control samples from healthy donors and cancer patients. The CDR3 has 11 amino acids. Germline lookup yields CDR1 GTSNPN and CDR2 SVGIG (reference sequence). Deletions cut 5 bases from V and 7 bases from J, with 9 bases between. Clones were read by immunoSEQ multiplex PCR, and TCRdb kept only the in-frame ones, dropping some. Among about 52,000 clones listed, roughly 94% were seen once. The material sequenced was blood. The clonotype comes from a man between 25 and 39 years old in good health. V and J are TRBV30 and TRBJ2-1; the D gene could be TRBD1 or TRBD2 (5 bases each). The CDR3 here is CAWYEGNEQFF. DNA of the CDR3: TGTGCCTGGTACGAGGGGAATGAGCAGTTCTTC.